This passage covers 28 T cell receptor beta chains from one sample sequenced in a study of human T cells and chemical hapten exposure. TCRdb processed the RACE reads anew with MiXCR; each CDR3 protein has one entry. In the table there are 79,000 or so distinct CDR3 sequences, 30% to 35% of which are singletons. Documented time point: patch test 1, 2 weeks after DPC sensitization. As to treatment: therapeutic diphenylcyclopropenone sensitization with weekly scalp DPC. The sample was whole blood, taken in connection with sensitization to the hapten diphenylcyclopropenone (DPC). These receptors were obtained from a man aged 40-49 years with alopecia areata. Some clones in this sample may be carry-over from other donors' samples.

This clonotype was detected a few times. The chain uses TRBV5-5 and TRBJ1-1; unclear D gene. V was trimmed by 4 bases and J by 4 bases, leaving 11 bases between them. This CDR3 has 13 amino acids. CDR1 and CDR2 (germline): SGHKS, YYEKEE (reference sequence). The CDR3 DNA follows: TGTGCCAGCAGCCCCTGGGGAACCACTGAAGCTTTCTTT. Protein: CASSPWGTTEAFF.

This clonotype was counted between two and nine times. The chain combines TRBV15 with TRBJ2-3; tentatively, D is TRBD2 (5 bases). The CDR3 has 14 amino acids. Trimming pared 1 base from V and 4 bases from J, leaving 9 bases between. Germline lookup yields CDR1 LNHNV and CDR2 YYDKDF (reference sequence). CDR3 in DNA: TGTGCCACCAGCAGAGTGGACTTTCCAGATACGCAGTATTTT. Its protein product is CATSRVDFPDTQYF.

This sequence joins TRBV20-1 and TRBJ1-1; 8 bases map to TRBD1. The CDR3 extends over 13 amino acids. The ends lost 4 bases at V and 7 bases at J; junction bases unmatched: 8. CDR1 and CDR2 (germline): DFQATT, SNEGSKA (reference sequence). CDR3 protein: CSAKPGGEGEAFF. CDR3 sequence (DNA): TGCAGTGCTAAACCAGGGGGCGAAGGTGAAGCTTTCTTT.

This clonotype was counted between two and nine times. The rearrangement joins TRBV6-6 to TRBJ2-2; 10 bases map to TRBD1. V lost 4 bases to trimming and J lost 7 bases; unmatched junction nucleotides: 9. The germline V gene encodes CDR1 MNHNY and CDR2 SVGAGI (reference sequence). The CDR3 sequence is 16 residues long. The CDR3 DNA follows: TGTGCCAGCAGTTGGGGAACGGGACAGGGGATCGGGGAGCTGTTTTTT. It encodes CASSWGTGQGIGELFF.

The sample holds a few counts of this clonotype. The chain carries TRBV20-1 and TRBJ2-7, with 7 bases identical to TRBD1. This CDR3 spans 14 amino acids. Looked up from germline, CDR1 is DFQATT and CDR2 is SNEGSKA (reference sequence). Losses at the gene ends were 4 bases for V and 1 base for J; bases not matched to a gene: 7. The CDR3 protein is CSATQGERSYEQYF. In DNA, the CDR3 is TGCAGTGCTACTCAGGGGGAGAGGTCCTACGAGCAGTACTTC.

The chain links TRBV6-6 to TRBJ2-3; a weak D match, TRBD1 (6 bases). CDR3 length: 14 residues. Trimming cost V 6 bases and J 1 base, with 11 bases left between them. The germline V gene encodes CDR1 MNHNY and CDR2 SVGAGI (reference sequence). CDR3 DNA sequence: TGTGCCAGCAGGGCCAGGGGAGGCACAGATACGCAGTATTTT. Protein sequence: CASRARGGTDTQYF.

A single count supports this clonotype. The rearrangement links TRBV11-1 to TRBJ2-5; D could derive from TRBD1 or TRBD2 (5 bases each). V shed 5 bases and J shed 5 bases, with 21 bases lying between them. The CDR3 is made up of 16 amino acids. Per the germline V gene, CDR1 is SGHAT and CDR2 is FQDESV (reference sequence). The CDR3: CASSDGAGRIQETQYF. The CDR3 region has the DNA TGTGCCAGCAGCGACGGGGCAGGGCGGATTCAGGAGACCCAGTACTTC.

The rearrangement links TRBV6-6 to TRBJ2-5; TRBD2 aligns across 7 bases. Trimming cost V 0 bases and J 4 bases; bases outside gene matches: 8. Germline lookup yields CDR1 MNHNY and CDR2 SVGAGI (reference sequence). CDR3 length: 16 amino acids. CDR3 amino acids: CASSYSQGTGGETQYF. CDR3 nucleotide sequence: TGTGCCAGCAGTTACTCGCAGGGAACGGGAGGAGAGACCCAGTACTTC.

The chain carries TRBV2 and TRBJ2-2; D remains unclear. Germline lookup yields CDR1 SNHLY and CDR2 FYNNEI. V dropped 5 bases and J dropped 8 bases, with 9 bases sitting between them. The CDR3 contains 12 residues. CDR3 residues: CASSPQRGELFF. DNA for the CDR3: TGTGCCAGCAGTCCTCAAAGAGGGGAGCTGTTTTTT. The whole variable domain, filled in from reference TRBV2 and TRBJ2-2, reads EPEVTQTPSHQVTQMGQEVILRCVPISNHLYFYWYRQILGQKVEFLVSFYNNEISEKSEIFDDQFSVERPDGSNFTLKIRSTKLEDSAMYFCASSPQRGELFFGEGSRLTVL.

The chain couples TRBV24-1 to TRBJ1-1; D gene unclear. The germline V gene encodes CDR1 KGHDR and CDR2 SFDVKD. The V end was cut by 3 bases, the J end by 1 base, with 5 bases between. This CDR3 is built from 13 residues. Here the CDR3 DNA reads TGTGCCACCAGTGATGCAGCGAACACTGAAGCTTTCTTT. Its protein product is CATSDAANTEAFF.

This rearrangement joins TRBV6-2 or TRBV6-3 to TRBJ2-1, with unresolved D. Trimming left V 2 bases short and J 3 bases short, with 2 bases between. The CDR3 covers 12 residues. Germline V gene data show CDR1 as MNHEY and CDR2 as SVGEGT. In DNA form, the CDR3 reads TGTGCCAGCAGTTACCGCTACAATGAGCAGTTCTTC. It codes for CASSYRYNEQFF.

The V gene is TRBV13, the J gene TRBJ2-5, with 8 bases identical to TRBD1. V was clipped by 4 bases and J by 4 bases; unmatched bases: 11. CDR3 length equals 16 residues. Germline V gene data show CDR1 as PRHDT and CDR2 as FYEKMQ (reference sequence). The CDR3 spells CASSSSQGAPVETQYF. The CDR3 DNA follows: TGTGCCAGCAGCTCCTCGCAGGGGGCTCCTGTAGAGACCCAGTACTTC.

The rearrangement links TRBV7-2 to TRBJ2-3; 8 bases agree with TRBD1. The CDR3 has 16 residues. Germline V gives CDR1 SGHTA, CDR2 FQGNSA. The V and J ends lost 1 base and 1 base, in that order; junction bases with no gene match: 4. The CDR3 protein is CASSLDRGQGTDTQYF. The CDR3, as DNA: TGTGCCAGCAGCTTAGACCGGGGACAGGGCACAGATACGCAGTATTTT.

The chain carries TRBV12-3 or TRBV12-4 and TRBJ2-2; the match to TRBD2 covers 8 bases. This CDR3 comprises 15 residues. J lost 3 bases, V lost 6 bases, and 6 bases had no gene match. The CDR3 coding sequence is TGTGCCAGCAGCCGAGCGGGAGCGGACACCGGGGAGCTGTTTTTT. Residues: CASSRAGADTGELFF.

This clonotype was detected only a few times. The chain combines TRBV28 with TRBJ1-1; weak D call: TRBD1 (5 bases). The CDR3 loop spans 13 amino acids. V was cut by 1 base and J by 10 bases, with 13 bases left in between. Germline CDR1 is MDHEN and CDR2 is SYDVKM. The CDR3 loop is CASSLSSRVTAFF. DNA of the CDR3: TGTGCCAGCAGTTTATCTTCCAGGGTGACAGCTTTCTTT. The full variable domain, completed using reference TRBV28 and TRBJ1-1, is DVKVTQSSRYLVKRTGEKVFLECVQDMDHENMFWYRQDPGLGLRLIYFSYDVKMKEKGDIPEGYSVSREKKERFSLILESASTNQTSMYLCASSLSSRVTAFFGQGTRLTVV.

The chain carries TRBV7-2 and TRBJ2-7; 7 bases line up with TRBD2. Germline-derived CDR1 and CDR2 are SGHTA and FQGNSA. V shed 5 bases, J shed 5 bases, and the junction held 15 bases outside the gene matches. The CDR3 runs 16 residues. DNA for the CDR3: TGTGCCAGCAGCCTACTGCCTAGCGGACCCCCCCACGAGCAGTACTTC. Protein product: CASSLLPSGPPHEQYF.

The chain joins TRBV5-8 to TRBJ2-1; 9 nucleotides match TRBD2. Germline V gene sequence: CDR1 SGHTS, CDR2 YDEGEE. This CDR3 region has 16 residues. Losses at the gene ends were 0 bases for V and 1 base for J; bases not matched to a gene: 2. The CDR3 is CASSLGTSGSYNEQFF. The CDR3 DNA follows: TGTGCCAGCAGCTTGGGTACTAGCGGGTCCTACAATGAGCAGTTCTTC.

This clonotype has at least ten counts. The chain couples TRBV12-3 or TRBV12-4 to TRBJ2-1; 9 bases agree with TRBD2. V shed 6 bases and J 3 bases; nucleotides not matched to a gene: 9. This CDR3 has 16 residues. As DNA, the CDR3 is TGTGCCAGCAGCCCCGGGAGACTAGCGGACTACAATGAGCAGTTCTTC. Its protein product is CASSPGRLADYNEQFF.

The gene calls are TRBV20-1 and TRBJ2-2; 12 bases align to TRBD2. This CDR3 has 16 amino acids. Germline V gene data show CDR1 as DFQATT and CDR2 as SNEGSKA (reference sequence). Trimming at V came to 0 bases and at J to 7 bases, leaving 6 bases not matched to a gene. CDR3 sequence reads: CSARDPSGRAGGELFF. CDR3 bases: TGCAGTGCTAGAGATCCTAGCGGGAGGGCCGGCGGGGAGCTGTTTTTT.

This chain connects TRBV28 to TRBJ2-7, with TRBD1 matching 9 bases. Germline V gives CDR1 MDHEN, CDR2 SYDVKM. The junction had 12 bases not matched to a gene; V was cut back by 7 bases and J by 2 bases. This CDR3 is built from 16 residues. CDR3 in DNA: TGTGCCAGCAATAAAATCATGGGGACAGGGCCCTACGAGCAGTACTTC. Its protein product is CASNKIMGTGPYEQYF. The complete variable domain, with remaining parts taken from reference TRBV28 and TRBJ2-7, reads DVKVTQSSRYLVKRTGEKVFLECVQDMDHENMFWYRQDPGLGLRLIYFSYDVKMKEKGDIPEGYSVSREKKERFSLILESASTNQTSMYLCASNKIMGTGPYEQYFGPGTRLTVT.

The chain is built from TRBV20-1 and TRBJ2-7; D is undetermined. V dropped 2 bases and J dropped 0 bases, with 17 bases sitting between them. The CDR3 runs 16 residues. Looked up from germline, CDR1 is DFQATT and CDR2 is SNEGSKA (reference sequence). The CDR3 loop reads CSARKGTSPSSYEQYF. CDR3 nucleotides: TGCAGTGCTAGAAAAGGAACGTCCCCAAGCTCCTACGAGCAGTACTTC.

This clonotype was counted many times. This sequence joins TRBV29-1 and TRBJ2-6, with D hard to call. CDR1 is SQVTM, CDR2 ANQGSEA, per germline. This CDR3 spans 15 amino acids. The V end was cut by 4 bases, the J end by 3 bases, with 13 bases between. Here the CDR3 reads CSVGDPPGGANVLTF. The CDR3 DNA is TGCAGCGTTGGGGATCCTCCTGGTGGGGCCAACGTCCTGACTTTC.

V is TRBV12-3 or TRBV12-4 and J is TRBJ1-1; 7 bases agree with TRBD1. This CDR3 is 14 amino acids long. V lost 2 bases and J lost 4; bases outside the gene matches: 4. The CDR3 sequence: CASSLLGGATEAFF. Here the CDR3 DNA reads TGTGCCAGCAGTTTATTAGGGGGCGCCACTGAAGCTTTCTTT.

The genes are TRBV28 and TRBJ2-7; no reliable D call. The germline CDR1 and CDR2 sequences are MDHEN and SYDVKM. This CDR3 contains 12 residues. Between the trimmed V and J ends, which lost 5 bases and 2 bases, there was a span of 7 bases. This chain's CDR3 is CASSTTAYEQYF. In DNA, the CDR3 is TGTGCCAGCAGTACGACCGCCTACGAGCAGTACTTC.

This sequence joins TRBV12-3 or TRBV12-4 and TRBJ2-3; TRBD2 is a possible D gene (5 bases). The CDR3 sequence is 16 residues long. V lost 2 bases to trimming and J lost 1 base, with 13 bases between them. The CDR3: CASSLRRAARTDTQYF. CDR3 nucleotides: TGTGCCAGCAGTTTAAGGCGGGCCGCCCGCACAGATACGCAGTATTTT.

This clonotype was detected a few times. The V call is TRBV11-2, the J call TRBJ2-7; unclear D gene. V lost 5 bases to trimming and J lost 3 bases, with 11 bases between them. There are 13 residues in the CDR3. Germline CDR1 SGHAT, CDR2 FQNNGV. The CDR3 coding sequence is TGTGCCAGCAGCCTCGTCACCCGCTACGAGCAGTACTTC. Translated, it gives CASSLVTRYEQYF.

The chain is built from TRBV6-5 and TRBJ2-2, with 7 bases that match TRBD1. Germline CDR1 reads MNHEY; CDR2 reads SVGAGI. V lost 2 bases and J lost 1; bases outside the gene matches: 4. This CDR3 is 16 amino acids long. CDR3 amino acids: CASSYEGQWNTGELFF. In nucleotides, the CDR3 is TGTGCCAGCAGTTACGAGGGACAGTGGAACACCGGGGAGCTGTTTTTT.

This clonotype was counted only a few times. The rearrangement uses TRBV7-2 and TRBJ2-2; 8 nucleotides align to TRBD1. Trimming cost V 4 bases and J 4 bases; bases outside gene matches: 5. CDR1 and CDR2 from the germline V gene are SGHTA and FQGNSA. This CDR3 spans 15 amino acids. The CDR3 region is CASSSQGAVTGELFF. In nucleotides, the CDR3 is TGTGCCAGCAGCTCCCAGGGGGCCGTCACCGGGGAGCTGTTTTTT. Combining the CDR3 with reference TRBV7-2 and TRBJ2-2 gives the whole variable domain GAGVSQSPSNKVTEKGKDVELRCDPISGHTALYWYRQSLGQGLEFLIYFQGNSAPDKSGLPSDRFSAERTGGSVSTLTIQRTQQEDSAVYLCASSSQGAVTGELFFGEGSRLTVL.